These 5 T cell receptor beta chains share one sample of origin, sequenced in a study of control samples from healthy donors and cancer patients. Measured with immunoSEQ multiplex PCR; TCRdb has only the in-frame clones, and not every one. Seen here are roughly 130,000 clones, approximately 91% observed once, and the top ten hold around 10%. Material for sequencing was blood. The receptors stem from a woman in her thirties in good health.

In its sample, this clone was seen once. The rearrangement uses TRBV11-3 and TRBJ2-2; D gene uncertain. Deletions cut 1 base from V and 2 bases from J, with 8 bases between. This CDR3 has 15 residues. Germline-derived CDR1 and CDR2 are SGHNT and YENEEA. This CDR3 is CASSLAGLNTGELFF. As DNA, the CDR3 is TGTGCCAGCAGCTTAGCGGGCCTTAACACCGGGGAGCTGTTTTTT. The whole variable domain, remainder taken from reference TRBV11-3 and TRBJ2-2, is EAGVVQSPRYKIIEKKQPVAFWCNPISGHNTLYWYLQNLGQGPELLIRYENEEAVDDSQLPKDRFSAERLKGVDSTLKIQPAELGDSAVYLCASSLAGLNTGELFFGEGSRLTVL.

This clone came up once. CDR3 loop: CASSLVLAGGSGELFF. DNA for the CDR3: TGCGCCAGCAGCTTGGTCCTAGCGGGAGGTTCCGGGGAGCTGTTTTTT. The chain carries TRBV5-1 and TRBJ2-2; 11 nucleotides match TRBD2. The J segment lost 6 bases and the V segment lost 0 bases, leaving 4 bases of the junction unmatched. CDR3 length: 16 residues. Germline CDR1 and CDR2: SGHRS and YFSETQ.

This rearrangement joins TRBV6-6 to TRBJ2-7; D gene uncertain. There are 14 residues in the CDR3. From germline, CDR1 is MNHNY and CDR2 SVGAGI (reference sequence). Trimming removed 2 bases at V and 5 bases at J, with 13 bases between. The CDR3 coding sequence is TGTGCCAGCAGTTACCCAAGCAGACCCCACGAGCAGTACTTC. This gives the protein CASSYPSRPHEQYF.

The chain combines TRBV6-5 with TRBJ2-1; TRBD2 matches at 8 bases. CDR1 and CDR2 (germline): MNHEY, SVGAGI. V was pared by 1 base and J by 6 bases, with 5 bases of the junction left unmatched. The CDR3 loop spans 15 amino acids. CDR3 sequence: CASSYWAGGGNEQFF. Written as DNA, the CDR3 is TGTGCCAGCAGTTACTGGGCGGGAGGCGGCAATGAGCAGTTCTTC.

The chain is built from TRBV7-3 and TRBJ1-5; D not resolved. V lost 11 bases and J 0 bases, leaving 14 bases between the germline ends. Per the germline V gene, CDR1 is SGHTA and CDR2 is FQGTGA. The CDR3 spans 14 residues. The CDR3 DNA reads as TGTGCCCCCGAGGCTCACCATAGCAATCAGCCCCAGCATTTT. Residues: CAPEAHHSNQPQHF.